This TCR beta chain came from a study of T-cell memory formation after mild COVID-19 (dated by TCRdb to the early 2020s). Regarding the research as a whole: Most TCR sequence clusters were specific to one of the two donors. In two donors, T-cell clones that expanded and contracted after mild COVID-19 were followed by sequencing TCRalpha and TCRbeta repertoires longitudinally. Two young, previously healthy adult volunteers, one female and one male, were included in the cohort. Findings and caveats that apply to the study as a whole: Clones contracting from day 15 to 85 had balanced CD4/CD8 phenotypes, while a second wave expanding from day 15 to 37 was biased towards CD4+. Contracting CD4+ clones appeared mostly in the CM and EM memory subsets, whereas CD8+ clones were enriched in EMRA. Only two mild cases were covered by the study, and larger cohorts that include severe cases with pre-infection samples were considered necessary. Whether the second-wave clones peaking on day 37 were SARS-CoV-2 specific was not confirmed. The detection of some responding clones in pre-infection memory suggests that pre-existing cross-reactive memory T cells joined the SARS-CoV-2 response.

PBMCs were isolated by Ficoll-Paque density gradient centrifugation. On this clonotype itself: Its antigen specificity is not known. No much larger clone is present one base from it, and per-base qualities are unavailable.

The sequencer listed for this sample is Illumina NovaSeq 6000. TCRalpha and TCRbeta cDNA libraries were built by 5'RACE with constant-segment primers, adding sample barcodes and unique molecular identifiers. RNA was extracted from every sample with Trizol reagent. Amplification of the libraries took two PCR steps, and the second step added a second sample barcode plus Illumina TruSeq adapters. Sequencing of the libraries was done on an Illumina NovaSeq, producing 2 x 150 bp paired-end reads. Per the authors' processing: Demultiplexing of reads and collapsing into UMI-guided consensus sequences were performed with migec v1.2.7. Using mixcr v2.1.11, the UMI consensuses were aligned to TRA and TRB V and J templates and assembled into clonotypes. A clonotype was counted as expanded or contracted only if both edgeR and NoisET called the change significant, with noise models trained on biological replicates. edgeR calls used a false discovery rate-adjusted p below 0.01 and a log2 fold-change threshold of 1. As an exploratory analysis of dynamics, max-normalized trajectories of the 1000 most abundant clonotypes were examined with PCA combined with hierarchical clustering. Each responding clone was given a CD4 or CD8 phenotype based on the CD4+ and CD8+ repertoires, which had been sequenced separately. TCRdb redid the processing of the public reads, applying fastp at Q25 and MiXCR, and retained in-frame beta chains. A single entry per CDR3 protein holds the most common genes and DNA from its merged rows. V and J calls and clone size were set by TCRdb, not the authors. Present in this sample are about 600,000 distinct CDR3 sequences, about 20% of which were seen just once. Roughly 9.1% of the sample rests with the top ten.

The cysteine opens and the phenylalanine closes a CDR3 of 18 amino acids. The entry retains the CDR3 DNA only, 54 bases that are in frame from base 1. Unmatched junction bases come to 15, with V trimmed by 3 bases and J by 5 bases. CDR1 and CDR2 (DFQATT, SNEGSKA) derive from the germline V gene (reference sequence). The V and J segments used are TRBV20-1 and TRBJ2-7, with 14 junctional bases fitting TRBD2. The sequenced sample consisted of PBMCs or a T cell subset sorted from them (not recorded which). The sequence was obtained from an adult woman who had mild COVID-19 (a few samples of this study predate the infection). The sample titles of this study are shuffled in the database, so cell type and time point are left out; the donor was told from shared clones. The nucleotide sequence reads TGCAGTGCTAGTGGAGGGACTAGCGGGGGCCTTCTCGCCAACGAGCAGTACTTC. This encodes CSASGGTSGGLLANEQYF.